This TCR beta chain stems from a study of T cells in Graves' hyperthyroidism and ophthalmopathy. A patient was excluded if there was uncontrolled infection, other autoimmune disease, pregnancy or lactation. Diagnoses used clinical symptoms, serum thyroxine and TRAb, thyroid ultrasound and orbital computed tomography. Remarks on this clonotype: Antigen specificity is unknown.

CDR1 and CDR2 (germline): SGHTA, FQGTGA. V shed 4 bases and J 4 bases; nucleotides not matched to a gene: 10. The CDR3 is 16 amino acids. RNA transcripts gave rise to amplified TCR beta CDR3 regions. A set of HTBI primers served as the primers for a first-round RT-PCR of the TCR CDR3. TCRdb called the multiplex PCR reads again in MiXCR, with one record for every CDR3 protein. This sample has 500,000 to 650,000 distinct CDR3 sequences; 35% to 50% occur once, and the top ten carry 44%. Study-wide results and limits: A model of 13 V-J pairs discriminated ophthalmopathy from stable hyperthyroidism. Researchers found most expanded thyroid clonotypes above 0.001 in blood as well.

V is TRBV7-3 and J is TRBJ1-2; 9 bases map to TRBD1. This receptor was identified in an adult woman with Graves' disease, either hyperthyroidism or ophthalmopathy (not recorded which). Sequenced: peripheral blood or thyroid tissue (not recorded which). Written as DNA, the CDR3 is TGTGCCAGCAGCTCAGGCGGGACAGGGCTACCCTATGGCTACACCTTC. This encodes CASSSGGTGLPYGYTF.